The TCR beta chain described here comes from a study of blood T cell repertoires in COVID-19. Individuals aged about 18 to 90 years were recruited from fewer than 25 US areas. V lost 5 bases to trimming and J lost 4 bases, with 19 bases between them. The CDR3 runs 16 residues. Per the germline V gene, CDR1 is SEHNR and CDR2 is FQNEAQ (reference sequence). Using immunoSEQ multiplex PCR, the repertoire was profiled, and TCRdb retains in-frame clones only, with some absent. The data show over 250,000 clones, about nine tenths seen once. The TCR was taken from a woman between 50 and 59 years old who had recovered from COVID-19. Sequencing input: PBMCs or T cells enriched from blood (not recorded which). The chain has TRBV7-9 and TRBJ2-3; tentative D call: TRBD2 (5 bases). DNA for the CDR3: TGTGCCAGCAGCAATCTATTGCCGGGGAGCGCAGATACGCAGTATTTT. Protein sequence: CASSNLLPGSADTQYF.